The next 3 T cell receptor beta chains were all read from a single sample in a study of blood T cells in healthy people across ages. For the second PCR, which ran for roughly 6 to 12 cycles, a sample-barcoded 5' primer and a J-beta primer mix were used. From the 5' RACE reads, TCRdb called clonotypes with MiXCR, one entry per CDR3 protein. The table shows 540,000 or so distinct CDR3 sequences, with around half occurring only once. Sequencing was performed on blood. The receptors shown here come from an elderly man in good health.

In this sample, this clonotype turned up many times. J is TRBJ2-3 and V is TRBV6-1; TRBD2 matches at 16 bases. CDR1 MNHNS and CDR2 SASEGT come from the germline V gene. This CDR3 is 18 amino acids long. With V trimmed by 6 bases and J by 6 bases, 12 bases remained unmatched. The CDR3 coding sequence is TGTGCCAGCAGGGGACTAGCGGGAGGGCCTGGGGAATCGGATACGCAGTATTTT. The encoded protein is CASRGLAGGPGESDTQYF.

A few counts support this clonotype. V usage is TRBV4-1 and J usage is TRBJ2-5; no clear D gene. V was shortened by 2 bases and J by 11 bases, with 15 bases between the two germline ends. This CDR3 contains 13 residues. Germline V gene lookup returns CDR1 MGHRA and CDR2 YSYEKL. CDR3 residues: CASSQFLEAQQYF. CDR3 in DNA: TGCGCCAGCAGCCAATTCCTTGAAGCGCAGCAGTACTTC.

The rearrangement links TRBV7-9 to TRBJ2-3; TRBD1 matches at 7 bases. Germline loops: CDR1 SEHNR, CDR2 FQNEAQ (reference sequence). The J segment lost 4 bases and the V segment lost 5 bases, leaving 6 bases of the junction unmatched. The CDR3 runs to 14 residues. The CDR3 reads CASSPGGVSDTQYF. CDR3 DNA sequence: TGTGCCAGCAGCCCAGGGGGAGTTTCAGATACGCAGTATTTT.